This T cell receptor beta chain was obtained from a study of cytomegalovirus exposure and HLA in healthy donors. Across the study: The same platform was used for the 120 validation repertoires and the approximately 700 first-cohort repertoires, a later analysis reported. Overall study findings and caveats: Reports indicated that the classifier achieved high specificity and sensitivity in diagnosing cytomegalovirus status.

TCRdb's copy holds only in-frame clones and misses some; the assay was immunoSEQ multiplex PCR. Of 120,000 to 150,000 clones in the sample, 88% were seen once. Worth noting for this clone: Antigen specificity is unknown.

It was the approximately 120-subject validation cohort, separate from the roughly 700-subject first cohort, to which the donors belonged. The clonotype was recovered from a woman under 30 in good health and CMV-seropositive. Material for sequencing was PBMCs.

CDR3: CASSQPGLAVYNEQFF. The CDR3 DNA reads as TGTGCCAGCAGTCAGCCGGGACTAGCGGTGTACAATGAGCAGTTCTTC. The genes are TRBV28 and TRBJ2-1, with 11 bases aligning to TRBD2. Germline V gene data show CDR1 as MDHEN and CDR2 as SYDVKM. The CDR3 sequence is 16 residues long. V shed 5 bases, J shed 4 bases, and the junction held 7 bases outside the gene matches.